This entry is about one TCR beta chain. What it binds is not known. The PCR employed 60 Vbeta primers together with 13 Jbeta primers. Data came from immunoSEQ multiplex PCR; TCRdb stores just in-frame clones and leaves some out. Of over 60,000 clones in the sample, around 75% were seen once. V was cut by 0 bases and J by 6 bases, with 8 bases left in between. The CDR3 is made up of 14 amino acids. CDR1 and CDR2 from the germline V gene are LGHNA and YSLEER. This specimen comes from a study of cytomegalovirus exposure and HLA in healthy donors. Findings and limits, study-wide: Later work associated 16,951 TCR beta sequences with HLA alleles at 0.05 false discovery rate. CMV serostatus was the only recorded immune exposure for donors.

The TCR originated in a woman younger than 45 in good health and CMV-seropositive. The rearrangement joins TRBV4-3 to TRBJ2-2, with D possibly matching TRBD2 (5 bases). Sequencing was done on a sample of PBMCs. The CDR3 is CASSQEPGAGELFF. CDR3 in DNA: TGCGCCAGCAGCCAAGAGCCCGGGGCCGGGGAGCTGTTTTTT.